This T cell receptor (beta chain) was documented in a study of regulatory T cells in long-lasting Graves disease. Sequencing libraries for TCR beta were prepared with iRepertoire HTBI primers and Arm-PCR of CDR3 regions. Each CDR3 protein is one row after TCRdb ran MiXCR on the multiplex PCR reads. The table lists approximately 300,000 distinct CDR3 sequences, over 15% of them singletons. Germline V CDR1 and CDR2: SNHLY, FYNNEI. CDR3 length: 14 amino acids. The J segment lost 2 bases and the V segment lost 6 bases, leaving 5 bases of the junction unmatched. The time point is: newly diagnosed GD, antithyroid drugs for less than 3 months. Extracted PBMC RNA gave rise to the TCR library. This clonotype has at least ten counts.

The V and J genes are TRBV2 and TRBJ2-5, with 8 bases aligning to TRBD1. Here the sequenced sample was peripheral blood mononuclear cells (PBMCs), taken at new diagnosis, from a patient treated with antithyroid drugs. The sequence derives from a female donor with Graves disease. Here the CDR3 reads CASSHRTGQETQYF. The CDR3 bases are TGTGCCAGCAGCCACAGGACAGGGCAAGAGACCCAGTACTTC.